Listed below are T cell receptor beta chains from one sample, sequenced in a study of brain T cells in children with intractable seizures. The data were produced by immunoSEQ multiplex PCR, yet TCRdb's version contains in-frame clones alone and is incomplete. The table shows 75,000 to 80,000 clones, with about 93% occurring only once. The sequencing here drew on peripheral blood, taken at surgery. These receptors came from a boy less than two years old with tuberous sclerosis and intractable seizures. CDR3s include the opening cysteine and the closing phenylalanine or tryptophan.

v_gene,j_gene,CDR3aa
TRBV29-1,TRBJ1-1,CSVEDGAGLNTEAFF
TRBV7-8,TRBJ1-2,CASSLRAEHYGYTF
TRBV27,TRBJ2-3,CASSLYGDSDTQYF
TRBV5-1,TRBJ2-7,CASSPTGSYEQYF
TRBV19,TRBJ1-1,CASSNQAVYTEAFF
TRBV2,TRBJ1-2,CASSEYPQGGYGYTF
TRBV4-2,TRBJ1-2,CASSQDPTGDYGYTF
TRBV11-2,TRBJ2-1,CASSFQAGGGRNEQFF
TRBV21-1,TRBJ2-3,CASSKKLGRRSTDTQYF
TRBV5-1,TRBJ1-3,CASSPNGYQAGAENTIYF
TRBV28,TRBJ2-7,CASSLRLAPRSYEQYF
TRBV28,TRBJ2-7,CASSLHEQYF
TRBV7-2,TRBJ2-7,CASSLIVQQYF
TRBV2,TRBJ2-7,CASSDLSYEQYF
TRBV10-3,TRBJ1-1,CAISDGVNTEAFF
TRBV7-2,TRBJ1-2,CASSRGRLYGYTF
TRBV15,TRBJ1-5,CATSRYLGGTDVWQPQHF
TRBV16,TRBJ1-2,CASSQSTGGPSGYTF
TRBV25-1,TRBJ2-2,CASSDFQGGSGELFF
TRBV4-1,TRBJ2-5,CASSQDGGRYTQETQYF
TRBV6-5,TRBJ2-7,CASSPGRGPLYGQYF
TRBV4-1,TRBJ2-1,CASSRSKGDYRIYNEQFF
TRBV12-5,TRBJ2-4,CASGTGPKNIQYF
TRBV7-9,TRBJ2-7,CASSSPTYEQYF